The next 21 T cell receptor beta chains were all read from a single sample in a study of Graves' ophthalmopathy and Graves' hyperthyroidism. Investigators amplified TCR beta CDR3 regions from RNA transcripts. Amplification began with first-round RT-PCR using HTBI primers, then second-round multiplex PCR was performed. One entry per CDR3 protein, called by TCRdb with MiXCR from the multiplex PCR reads. Among about 620,000 distinct CDR3 sequences, 22% were seen once, and the ten largest hold around 7%. The sample was peripheral blood. Receptors were obtained from a woman aged 18-29 years with stable Graves' hyperthyroidism. Some clones in this sample may be carry-over from other donors' samples.

This clonotype was seen many times. The CDR3 loop is CSAQLHGLNEQYF. DNA for the CDR3: TGCAGTGCTCAACTTCACGGTTTAAACGAGCAGTACTTC. The rearrangement uses TRBV20-1 and TRBJ2-7; D gene unclear. In germline, CDR1 is DFQATT, CDR2 SNEGSKA (reference sequence). The length of the CDR3 is 13 residues. Deletions cut 5 bases from V and 5 bases from J, with 16 bases between.

This clonotype was picked up many times. This chain links TRBV20-1 with TRBJ1-5; unclear D gene. Germline V CDR1 and CDR2: DFQATT, SNEGSKA (reference sequence). This CDR3 region has 13 residues. The germline V and J ends were trimmed by 6 bases and 5 bases, with 14 bases remaining between them. In DNA form, the CDR3 reads TGCAGTGCAAAGCCCTTCTGGGATCAGCCCCAGCATTTT. It is translated as CSAKPFWDQPQHF.

V usage is TRBV7-8 and J usage is TRBJ1-1; 9 positions match TRBD1. Germline V gene sequence: CDR1 SGHVS, CDR2 FQNEAQ. The CDR3 runs 15 residues. V shed 2 bases and J 3 bases; nucleotides not matched to a gene: 4. CDR3 residues: CASSLKRTGDTEAFF. The CDR3 DNA reads TGTGCCAGCAGCTTAAAAAGGACAGGGGACACTGAAGCTTTCTTT.

This clonotype was seen at least ten times. This sequence joins TRBV6-5 and TRBJ1-1; D call uncertain. Trimming cost V 4 bases and J 4 bases, with 7 bases left between them. From germline, CDR1 is MNHEY and CDR2 SVGAGI. The CDR3 runs 12 residues. The CDR3 spells CASSLLRTEAFF. In DNA form, the CDR3 reads TGTGCCAGCAGTTTACTTCGCACTGAAGCTTTCTTT.

V is TRBV6-1 and J is TRBJ2-7, with 8 bases identical to TRBD1. The CDR3 length is 16 residues. Trimming took 2 bases from V and 6 from J; bases not matched to a gene: 12. CDR1 and CDR2 from the germline V gene are MNHNS and SASEGT. CDR3 sequence reads: CASSEWGVTGATEQYF. Written as DNA, the CDR3 is TGTGCCAGCAGTGAATGGGGGGTGACAGGGGCCACCGAGCAGTACTTC.

Regarding this clonotype: No conserved phenylalanine or tryptophan ends this CDR3, so it is likely a read error. This chain uses TRBV27 with TRBJ1-2; 8 nucleotides match TRBD1. This CDR3 has 13 residues. Looked up from germline, CDR1 is MNHEY and CDR2 is SMNVEV (reference sequence). The CDR3 nucleotides read TGTGTCAGCAGTTTAACAGGGGGCTATGGCTACACCTCC. This translates into CVSSLTGGYGYTS.

This clonotype showed up many times. In DNA, the CDR3 is TGTGCCAGCAGTGAAGGAACAGGGAGGGCGAACTATGGCTACACCTTC. It codes for CASSEGTGRANYGYTF. V and J are TRBV6-1 and TRBJ1-2; weak D call: TRBD1 (6 bases). V was trimmed by 1 base and J by 2 bases, leaving 14 bases between them. Germline CDR1 and CDR2: MNHNS and SASEGT. This CDR3 has 16 residues.

This clonotype came up many times. The chain joins TRBV28 to TRBJ2-7; D uncertain. Trimming removed 4 bases from V and 4 bases from J, with 5 bases in between. Germline loops: CDR1 MDHEN, CDR2 SYDVKM. The CDR3 totals 11 residues. The CDR3 spells CASSYQYEQYF. The DNA of the CDR3 is TGTGCCAGCAGTTATCAATACGAGCAGTACTTC.

This clonotype was recorded at least ten times. For the CDR3, the DNA is TGTGCCTGGAGTGGGACAGCCCAGACCTTC. It translates to CAWSGTAQTF. The genes are TRBV30 and TRBJ1-2; perhaps TRBD1 as D (6 bases). CDR1 is GTSNPN and CDR2 is SVGIG in the germline V gene (reference sequence). This CDR3 spans 10 amino acids. The V gene lost 1 base and the J gene lost 14 bases, with 11 bases spanning the gap.

This clonotype came up many times. J is TRBJ1-2 and V is TRBV11-2; 7 nucleotides line up with TRBD1. V shed 4 bases, J shed 6 bases, and the junction held 17 bases outside the gene matches. Germline assignment: CDR1 SGHAT and CDR2 FQNNGV. The CDR3 contains 17 residues. CDR3: CASSSIRTGLAANGYTF. CDR3 coding DNA: TGTGCCAGCAGCTCAATACGGACAGGCTTAGCCGCTAATGGCTACACCTTC.

This clonotype was observed at least ten times. The chain joins TRBV12-3 or TRBV12-4 to TRBJ2-5; 8 bases line up with TRBD1. Losses at the gene ends were 10 bases for V and 5 bases for J; bases not matched to a gene: 6. This CDR3 spans 12 amino acids. This CDR3 reads CATGQGTETQYF. The CDR3 region has the DNA TGTGCCACCGGACAGGGTACCGAGACCCAGTACTTC.

This clonotype was detected ten times or more. The genes are TRBV7-8 and TRBJ1-2, with 8 bases fitting TRBD1. The J segment lost 5 bases and the V segment lost 0 bases, leaving 2 bases of the junction unmatched. CDR3 length: 14 residues. Germline values: CDR1 SGHVS, CDR2 FQNEAQ. In nucleotides, the CDR3 is TGTGCCAGCAGCTTAGCCACAGGGGGATATGGCTACACCTTC. It translates to CASSLATGGYGYTF.

Points on this clonotype: A much larger clone sits a single nucleotide away, making a read error possible. This chain links TRBV28 with TRBJ2-7; 7 nucleotides align to TRBD1. This CDR3 region has 14 residues. Germline CDR1 MDHEN, CDR2 SYDVKM. The CDR3 DNA is TGTGCCAGTACACCCCCGGGACAGACCTACGAGCAGTGCTTC. Translation: CASTPPGQTYEQCF.

A note on this clonotype: Sequence at one end of the junction differs from germline and may be a read error. The J gene is TRBJ1-1, the V gene TRBV24-1; D might be TRBD1 (6 bases). Germline CDR1 and CDR2: KGHDR and SFDVKD. CDR3 size: 15 residues. The CDR3 is CATNDFGRTVTEAFF. The CDR3 DNA follows: TGTGCCACCAATGATTTTGGGCGGACAGTCACTGAAGCTTTCTTT.

This clonotype was seen repeatedly, ten times or more. The chain couples TRBV6-2 or TRBV6-3 to TRBJ1-2; 9 bases are a match to TRBD1. Trimming at V came to 6 bases and at J to 5 bases, leaving 13 bases not matched to a gene. Per germline, CDR1 MNHEY and CDR2 SVGEGT. The CDR3 sequence is 16 residues long. CDR3 protein: CASSLSGTGNWYGYTF. CDR3 nucleotides: TGTGCCAGCAGCCTATCCGGGACAGGGAATTGGTATGGCTACACCTTC.

V and J are TRBV29-1 and TRBJ2-3; D is unresolved. Per the germline V gene, CDR1 is SQVTM and CDR2 is ANQGSEA. Trimming took 4 bases from V and 3 from J, leaving 17 bases between them. This CDR3 is built from 15 residues. CDR3 bases: TGCAGCGTTGTTAGGCCTCTCTTGGGGACAGATACGCAGTATTTT. It yields the protein CSVVRPLLGTDTQYF.

This sequence joins TRBV4-1 and TRBJ2-4; D is unclear. The CDR3 totals 16 residues. With 0 bases removed from V and 6 bases from J, the gap between germline ends came to 15 bases. Germline V gene data show CDR1 as MGHRA and CDR2 as YSYEKL. In DNA form, the CDR3 reads TGCGCCAGCAGCCAAGAGGACGGCGGAATGCTAAACATTCAGTACTTC. Its protein product is CASSQEDGGMLNIQYF.

This sequence joins TRBV4-1 and TRBJ2-7; D is possibly TRBD2 (5 bases). CDR1 is MGHRA, CDR2 YSYEKL, per germline. Trimming stripped 3 bases from V and 0 bases from J, with 15 bases between. The CDR3 has 16 amino acids. CDR3 nucleotide sequence: TGCGCCAGCAGCCAGGGGTGGAGCGGCAGCTCCTACGAGCAGTACTTC. Translated: CASSQGWSGSSYEQYF.

This clonotype has only a few counts. V gene TRBV12-3 or TRBV12-4 combines with J gene TRBJ1-2, with D uncertain. Trimming pared 0 bases from V and 0 bases from J, leaving 8 bases between. The CDR3 sequence is 15 residues long. The CDR3 DNA follows: TGTGCCAGCAGTTTAGCGCCGGAAGCTAACTATGGCTACACCTTC. It translates to CASSLAPEANYGYTF.

There are many counts of this clonotype. The V call is TRBV30, the J call TRBJ1-6; D might be TRBD1 (5 bases). V gave up 0 bases and J gave up 10 bases, with 7 bases separating them. CDR1 is GTSNPN, CDR2 SVGIG, per germline (reference sequence). This CDR3 comprises 12 residues. The CDR3 nucleotides are TGTGCCTGGAGTGTGGGGGGATCACCCCTCCACTTT. Its translation: CAWSVGGSPLHF. The full variable domain, in which reference TRBV30 and TRBJ1-6 provide the parts outside the CDR3, is SQTIHQWPATLVQPVGSPLSLECTVEGTSNPNLYWYRQAAGRGLQLLFYSVGIGQISSEVPQNLSASRPQDRQFILSSKKLLLSDSGFYLCAWSVGGSPLHFGNGTRLTVT.

At least ten counts were recorded for this clonotype. The chain has TRBV7-3 and TRBJ1-2; unclear D gene. From germline, CDR1 is SGHTA and CDR2 FQGTGA. This CDR3 comprises 14 residues. Trimming cost V 1 base and J 4 bases, with 10 bases left between them. The CDR3 loop is CASSLNHGIYGYTF. The CDR3 nucleotides are TGTGCCAGCAGCTTAAACCACGGAATCTATGGCTACACCTTC.